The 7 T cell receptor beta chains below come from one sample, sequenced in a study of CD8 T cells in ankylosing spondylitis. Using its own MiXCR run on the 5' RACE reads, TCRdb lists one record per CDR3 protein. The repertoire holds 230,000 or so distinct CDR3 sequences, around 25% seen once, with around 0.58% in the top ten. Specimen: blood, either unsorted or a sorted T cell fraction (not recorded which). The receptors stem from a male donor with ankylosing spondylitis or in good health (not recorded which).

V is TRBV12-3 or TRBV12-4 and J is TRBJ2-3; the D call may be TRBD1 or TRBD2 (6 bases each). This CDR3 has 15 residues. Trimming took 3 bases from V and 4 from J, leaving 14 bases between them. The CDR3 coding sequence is TGTGCCAGCAGTTTTGAGGGGGGTCGGTCAGATACGCAGTATTTT. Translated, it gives CASSFEGGRSDTQYF.

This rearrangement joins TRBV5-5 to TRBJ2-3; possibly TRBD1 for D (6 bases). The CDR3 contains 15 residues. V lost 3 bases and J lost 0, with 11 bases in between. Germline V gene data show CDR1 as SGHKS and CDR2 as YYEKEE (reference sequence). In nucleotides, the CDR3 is TGTGCCAGCAGCTCCCAGGGGTTTAGCACAGATACGCAGTATTTT. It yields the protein CASSSQGFSTDTQYF.

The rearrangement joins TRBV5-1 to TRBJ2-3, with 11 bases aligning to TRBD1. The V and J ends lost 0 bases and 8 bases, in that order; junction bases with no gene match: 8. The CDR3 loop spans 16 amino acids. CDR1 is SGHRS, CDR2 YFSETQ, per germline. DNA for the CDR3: TGCGCCAGCAGCTTGGCAGGACAGGGGGCGTATCGTACGCAGTATTTT. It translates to CASSLAGQGAYRTQYF.

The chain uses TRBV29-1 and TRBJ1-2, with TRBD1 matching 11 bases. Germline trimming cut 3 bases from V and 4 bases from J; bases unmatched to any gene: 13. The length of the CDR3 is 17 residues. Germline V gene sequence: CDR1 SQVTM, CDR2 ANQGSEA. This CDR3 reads CSVDRTGGGSPSYGYTF. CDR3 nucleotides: TGCAGCGTTGATCGGACAGGGGGCGGTAGTCCGTCCTATGGCTACACCTTC.

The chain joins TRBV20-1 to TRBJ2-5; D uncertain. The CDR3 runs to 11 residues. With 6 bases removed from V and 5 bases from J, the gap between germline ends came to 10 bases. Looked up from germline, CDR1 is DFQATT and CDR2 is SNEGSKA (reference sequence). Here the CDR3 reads CSADPGETQYF. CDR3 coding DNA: TGCAGTGCCGACCCCGGGGAGACCCAGTACTTC.

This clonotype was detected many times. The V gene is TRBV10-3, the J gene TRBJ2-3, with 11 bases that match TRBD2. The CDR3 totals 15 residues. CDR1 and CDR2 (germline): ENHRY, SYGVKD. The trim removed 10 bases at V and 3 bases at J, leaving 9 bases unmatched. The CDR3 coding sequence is TGTGCCACAGGAGCGGGACTAGCGGTTACAGATACGCAGTATTTT. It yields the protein CATGAGLAVTDTQYF.

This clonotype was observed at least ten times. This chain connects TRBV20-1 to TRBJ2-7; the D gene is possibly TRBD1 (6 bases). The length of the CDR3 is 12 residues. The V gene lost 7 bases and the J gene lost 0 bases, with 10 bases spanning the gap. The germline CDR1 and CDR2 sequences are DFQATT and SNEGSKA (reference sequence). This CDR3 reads CSVWTDSYEQYF. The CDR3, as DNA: TGCAGTGTTTGGACAGACTCCTACGAGCAGTACTTC.